This T cell receptor beta chain appears in the sequencing data of a study of cytomegalovirus exposure and HLA in healthy donors. The PCR used 60 Vbeta and 13 Jbeta primers. Assay used: immunoSEQ multiplex PCR; TCRdb lists only in-frame clones, some missing. The profile shows about 150,000 clones, approximately 84% of them singletons. The germline CDR1 and CDR2 sequences are SGHRS and YFSETQ. Trimming shortened V by 2 bases and J by 2 bases, and 11 bases separated the two germline ends. The CDR3 extends over 15 amino acids. Sequenced sample: PBMCs. The J gene is TRBJ1-5, the V gene TRBV5-1, with D possibly matching TRBD1 (5 bases). The sequence derives from a man aged 45-60 years in good health and CMV-seropositive. The CDR3 DNA is TGCGCCAGCAGCTTACGTCCGGGGGGCAATCAGCCCCAGCATTTT. Its protein is CASSLRPGGNQPQHF.